This TCR beta chain was sequenced during a study of cytomegalovirus exposure and HLA in healthy donors. PCR was performed using 60 Vbeta and 13 Jbeta primers. Libraries were prepared by immunoSEQ multiplex PCR; TCRdb keeps only in-frame clonotypes and omits some of them. The sample carries roughly 100,000 clones, 70% to 85% recorded once. Germline V gene lookup returns CDR1 LNHDA and CDR2 SQIVND (reference sequence). J gave up 7 bases and V 6 bases, and 10 bases lay outside the gene matches. This CDR3 has 15 amino acids. This receptor was identified in a man in his forties or fifties in good health and CMV-seronegative. Input material: PBMCs. This chain uses TRBV19 with TRBJ2-1, with TRBD1 matching 9 bases. CDR3 sequence reads: CASRQGAVNSNEQFF. CDR3 bases: TGTGCCAGTAGACAGGGGGCGGTTAACTCGAATGAGCAGTTCTTC.